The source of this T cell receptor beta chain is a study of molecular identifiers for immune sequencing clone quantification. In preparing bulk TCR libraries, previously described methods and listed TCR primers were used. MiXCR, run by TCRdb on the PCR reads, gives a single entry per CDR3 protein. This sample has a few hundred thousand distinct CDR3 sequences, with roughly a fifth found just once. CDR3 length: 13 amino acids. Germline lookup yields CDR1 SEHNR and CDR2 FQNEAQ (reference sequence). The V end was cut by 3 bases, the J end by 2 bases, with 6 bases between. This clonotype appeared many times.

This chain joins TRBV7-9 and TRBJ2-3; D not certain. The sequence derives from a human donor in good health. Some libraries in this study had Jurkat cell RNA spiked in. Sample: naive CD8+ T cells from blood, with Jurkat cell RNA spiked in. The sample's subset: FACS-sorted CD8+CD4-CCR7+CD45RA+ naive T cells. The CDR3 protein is CASSFSATDTQYF. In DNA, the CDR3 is TGTGCCAGCAGCTTCTCCGCCACAGATACGCAGTATTTT.